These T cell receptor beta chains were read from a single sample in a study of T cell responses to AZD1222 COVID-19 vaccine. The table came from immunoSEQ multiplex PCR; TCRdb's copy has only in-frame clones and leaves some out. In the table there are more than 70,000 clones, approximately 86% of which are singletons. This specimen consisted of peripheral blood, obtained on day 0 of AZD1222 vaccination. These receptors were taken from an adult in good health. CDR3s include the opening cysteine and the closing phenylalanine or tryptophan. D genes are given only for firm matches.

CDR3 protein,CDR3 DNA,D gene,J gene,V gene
CSVGQGALFNYGYTF,TGCAGCGTTGGACAGGGTGCCTTGTTTAACTATGGCTACACCTTC,TRBD1,TRBJ1-2,TRBV29-1
CASSSPLQGYQETQYF,TGTGCCAGCAGTTCCCCATTGCAAGGATACCAAGAGACCCAGTACTTC,NA,TRBJ2-5,TRBV28
CASSPRTGEANEQYF,TGTGCCAGCAGCCCTAGGACAGGGGAGGCGAACGAGCAGTACTTC,TRBD1,TRBJ2-7,TRBV7-6
CASSETGVRTEAFF,TGCGCCAGCAGTGAGACAGGGGTAAGGACTGAAGCTTTCTTT,TRBD1,TRBJ1-1,TRBV10-2
CASRVPGLADNEQFF,TGTGCCAGCCGGGTACCGGGACTAGCGGACAATGAGCAGTTCTTC,TRBD2,TRBJ2-1,TRBV28
CASSQDRVSFYGYTF,TGTGCCAGCAGCCAAGATCGGGTTAGTTTCTATGGCTACACCTTC,NA,TRBJ1-2,TRBV3-1/TRBV3-2
CASQALASSGNTIYF,TGTGCCAGCCAGGCACTTGCAAGCTCTGGAAACACCATATATTTT,NA,TRBJ1-3,TRBV6-5
CASSPGVAGVSGANVLTF,TGCGCCAGCAGCCCGGGAGTAGCGGGGGTTTCTGGGGCCAACGTCCTGACTTTC,TRBD2,TRBJ2-6,TRBV5-1
CASSTRDTSGANVLTF,TGTGCCAGCAGCACCCGCGACACTTCTGGGGCCAACGTCCTGACTTTC,NA,TRBJ2-6,TRBV7-3
CASSLVGTAFNEQFF,TGTGCCAGCAGCTTAGTTGGGACTGCCTTCAATGAGCAGTTCTTC,NA,TRBJ2-1,TRBV11-2
CASSQFVTGGTEAFF,TGTGCCAGCAGCCAATTTGTCACAGGGGGCACTGAAGCTTTCTTT,TRBD1,TRBJ1-1,TRBV3-1/TRBV3-2